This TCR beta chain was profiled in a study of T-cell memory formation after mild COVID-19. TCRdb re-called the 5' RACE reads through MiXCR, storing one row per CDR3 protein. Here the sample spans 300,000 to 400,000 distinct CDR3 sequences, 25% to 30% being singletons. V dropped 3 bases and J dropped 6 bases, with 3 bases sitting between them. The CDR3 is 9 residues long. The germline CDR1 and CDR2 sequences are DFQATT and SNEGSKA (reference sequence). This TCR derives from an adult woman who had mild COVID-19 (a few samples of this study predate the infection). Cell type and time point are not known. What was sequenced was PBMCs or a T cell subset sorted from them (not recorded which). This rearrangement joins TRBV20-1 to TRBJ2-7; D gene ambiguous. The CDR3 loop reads CSASTEQYF. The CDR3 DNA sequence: TGCAGTGCTAGTACCGAGCAGTACTTC.